This passage covers 26 T cell receptor beta chains from one sample sequenced in a study of CD8+CD57+ T cells in acquired aplastic anemia. Findings and caveats of the study: Relative to total CD4+ and CD8+ pools, CD8+CD57+ cells had lower diversity in patients.

No antigens are known for them. CD8+CD57+ cell expansion, shown by flow cytometry, had occurred in the patients selected for sequencing. For CDR3 and TCR beta VDJ profiling, genomic DNA was the template used. TCRdb recomputed calls from the reads with MiXCR, one row per CDR3 protein. This sample carries about 20,000 distinct CDR3 sequences, 40% of them seen once, and the ten largest clones take approximately 89%. Input material: CD8+CD57+ T cells sorted from PBMCs. The sample's subset: bead-enriched CD8+CD57+ effector memory T cells from SAA patients. Receptors originate from a human donor with aplastic anemia.

V gene TRBV9 combines with J gene TRBJ2-3; D perhaps matches TRBD1 (6 bases). CDR1 SGDLS and CDR2 YYNGEE come from the germline V gene. The CDR3 sequence is 15 residues long. Trimming pared 4 bases from V and 3 bases from J, leaving 15 bases between. Here the CDR3 reads CASSPLVQGTDTQYF. The CDR3 nucleotides are TGTGCCAGCAGCCCTTTAGTGCAGGGGACAGATACGCAGTATTTT.

V is TRBV7-9 and J is TRBJ1-5; D is perhaps TRBD1 (6 bases). Germline lookup yields CDR1 SEHNR and CDR2 FQNEAQ (reference sequence). The germline V and J ends were trimmed by 3 bases and 6 bases, with 18 bases remaining between them. The CDR3 loop spans 16 amino acids. CDR3 DNA sequence: TGTGCCAGCAGCTTCGCGGAGGAGTCAGGGGCTCAGCCCCAGCATTTT. The encoded protein is CASSFAEESGAQPQHF.

J is TRBJ2-1 and V is TRBV2; perhaps D is TRBD1 or TRBD2 (7 bases each). Per germline, CDR1 SNHLY and CDR2 FYNNEI. The ends were cut back, 6 bases at V and 0 bases at J, with 24 bases in the middle. The CDR3 sequence is 19 residues long. In DNA form, the CDR3 reads TGTGCCAGCAGAAGGGGGCGGGGGCAAATCGGAATCTCCTACAATGAGCAGTTCTTC. It encodes CASRRGRGQIGISYNEQFF. Full variable domain (rest looked up from reference TRBV2 and TRBJ2-1): EPEVTQTPSHQVTQMGQEVILRCVPISNHLYFYWYRQILGQKVEFLVSFYNNEISEKSEIFDDQFSVERPDGSNFTLKIRSTKLEDSAMYFCASRRGRGQIGISYNEQFFGPGTRLTVL.

Only a few counts were recorded for this clonotype. Mismatch with germline at one junction end may stem from a read error. The chain couples TRBV6-4 to TRBJ2-1; TRBD2 might be the D (7 bases). The CDR3 loop spans 16 amino acids. Per germline, CDR1 MRHNA and CDR2 SNTAGT. The CDR3 coding sequence is TGTGCCAGCAGTGACTCGGCGGGGGCGGGCTACAATGAGCAGTTCTTT. Translating it yields CASSDSAGAGYNEQFF.

This clonotype has at least ten counts. The chain links TRBV20-1 to TRBJ2-7, with TRBD1 matching over 10 bases. The CDR3 length is 14 residues. Germline CDR1 reads DFQATT; CDR2 reads SNEGSKA (reference sequence). J gave up 4 bases and V 7 bases, and 10 bases lay outside the gene matches. The chain's CDR3 is CSVLRTGGGYEQYF. CDR3 coding DNA: TGCAGTGTCCTTAGGACAGGGGGAGGTTACGAGCAGTACTTC.

V gene TRBV7-3 combines with J gene TRBJ2-7; D call uncertain. The CDR3 consists of 16 residues. Germline V gene lookup returns CDR1 SGHTA and CDR2 FQGTGA. The germline V and J ends were trimmed by 3 bases and 2 bases, with 17 bases remaining between them. The CDR3 here is CASSFATTSATYEQYF. The CDR3 nucleotides are TGTGCCAGCAGCTTTGCCACGACGTCGGCGACCTACGAGCAGTACTTC.

The chain's CDR3 is CASSPLGAIQFF. CDR3 bases: TGTGCCAGCAGCCCTCTGGGAGCTATACAGTTCTTC. V gene TRBV14 combines with J gene TRBJ2-1; weak D call: TRBD2 (5 bases). V was trimmed by 4 bases and J by 13 bases, leaving 14 bases between them. From germline, CDR1 is SGHDN and CDR2 FVKESK. The CDR3 covers 12 residues. Using reference TRBV14 and TRBJ2-1 for the parts outside the CDR3, the full variable domain is EAGVTQFPSHSVIEKGQTVTLRCDPISGHDNLYWYRRVMGKEIKFLLHFVKESKQDESGMPNNRFLAERTGGTYSTLKVQPAELEDSGVYFCASSPLGAIQFFGPGTRLTVL.

This clonotype was seen a few times. The chain is built from TRBV2 and TRBJ2-1; perhaps TRBD1 as D (6 bases). The V gene lost 3 bases and the J gene lost 6 bases, with 15 bases spanning the gap. CDR3 size: 15 residues. Germline CDR1 reads SNHLY; CDR2 reads FYNNEI. The DNA for the CDR3 is TGTGCCAGCAGTGACGGACAGTTCCGTTTCAATGAGCAGTTCTTC. Residues: CASSDGQFRFNEQFF. The whole variable domain, filled in from reference TRBV2 and TRBJ2-1, reads EPEVTQTPSHQVTQMGQEVILRCVPISNHLYFYWYRQILGQKVEFLVSFYNNEISEKSEIFDDQFSVERPDGSNFTLKIRSTKLEDSAMYFCASSDGQFRFNEQFFGPGTRLTVL.

The V gene is TRBV10-3, the J gene TRBJ2-3, with D perhaps being TRBD1 or TRBD2 (6 bases each). The CDR3 length is 14 residues. V was cut by 3 bases and J by 4 bases, with 11 bases left in between. In germline, CDR1 is ENHRY, CDR2 SYGVKD. CDR3 residues: CAISDPRGPDTQYF. The CDR3 DNA sequence: TGTGCCATCAGTGACCCCCGGGGGCCAGATACGCAGTATTTT.

This clonotype came up many times. The chain uses TRBV15 and TRBJ1-4, with 11 bases aligning to TRBD1. After removal of 6 bases from V and 7 bases from J, the junction contained 7 bases not matched to a gene. Germline V gene sequence: CDR1 LNHNV, CDR2 YYDKDF (reference sequence). This CDR3 spans 15 amino acids. The CDR3 spells CATRQDRGPGEKLFF. For the CDR3, the DNA is TGTGCCACCAGACAGGACAGGGGGCCTGGTGAAAAACTGTTTTTT.

J is TRBJ1-2 and V is TRBV7-8; TRBD1 is a possible D gene (6 bases). V was shortened by 0 bases and J by 1 base, with 15 bases between the two germline ends. There are 17 residues in the CDR3. Germline V gives CDR1 SGHVS, CDR2 FQNEAQ. The CDR3: CASSLASSGASNYGYTF. In DNA, the CDR3 is TGTGCCAGCAGCTTAGCGTCGTCAGGGGCCAGTAACTATGGCTACACCTTC.

The CDR3, as DNA: TGTGCCAGCAGCGCCGAAACAAACATTCAGTACTTC. Translating gives CASSAETNIQYF. The chain is built from TRBV7-8 and TRBJ2-4; D gene unclear. V dropped 5 bases and J dropped 6 bases, with 8 bases sitting between them. CDR1 is SGHVS, CDR2 FQNEAQ, per germline. The CDR3 spans 12 residues. Complete variable domain (other parts from reference TRBV7-8 and TRBJ2-4): GAGVSQSPRYKVAKRGQDVALRCDPISGHVSLFWYQQALGQGPEFLTYFQNEAQLDKSGLPSDRFFAERPEGSVSTLKIQRTQQEDSAVYLCASSAETNIQYFGAGTRLSVL.

The CDR3: CASRTRGVTYGYTF. The CDR3 bases are TGTGCCAGCAGAACTCGAGGGGTGACCTATGGCTACACCTTC. The genes are TRBV7-7 and TRBJ1-2; a possible D gene is TRBD1 (5 bases). Germline CDR1 reads SSHAT; CDR2 reads FNYEAQ (reference sequence). V gave up 6 bases and J gave up 4 bases, with 15 bases separating them. This CDR3 region has 14 residues.

By its share, this clonotype is medium-sized. The rearrangement joins TRBV7-6 to TRBJ2-5; a possible D gene is TRBD1 (5 bases). The CDR3 loop spans 12 amino acids. Looked up from germline, CDR1 is SGHVS and CDR2 is FNYEAQ. Trimming pared 5 bases from V and 11 bases from J, leaving 15 bases between. The CDR3 reads CASSRDVGLQYF. In DNA, the CDR3 is TGTGCCAGCAGCCGAGACGTGGGGCTACAGTACTTC.

This clonotype was picked up a small number of times. This chain joins TRBV20-1 and TRBJ2-2, with D possibly TRBD1 on 7 matching bases. Trimming removed 6 bases from V and 1 base from J, with 12 bases in between. CDR1 is DFQATT and CDR2 is SNEGSKA in the germline V gene (reference sequence). This CDR3 comprises 14 residues. CDR3 sequence (DNA): TGCAGTGCCCAGGGGGGAGGGAACACCGGGGAGCTGTTTTTT. It specifies CSAQGGGNTGELFF.

This clonotype has a count of ten or more. V and J are TRBV7-8 and TRBJ2-1, with 9 nucleotides matching TRBD2. The J segment lost 4 bases and the V segment lost 1 base, leaving 2 bases of the junction unmatched. Germline V lookup: CDR1 SGHVS, CDR2 FQNEAQ. This CDR3 spans 15 amino acids. This chain's CDR3 is CASSLVAGEYNEQFF. CDR3 coding DNA: TGTGCCAGCAGCTTAGTAGCGGGGGAATACAATGAGCAGTTCTTC.

Remarks on this clonotype: A read error may produce the germline difference seen at one junction end. V usage is TRBV7-6 and J usage is TRBJ1-2; D remains unclear. The CDR3 has 15 amino acids. Germline V gene lookup returns CDR1 SGHVS and CDR2 FNYEAQ. The CDR3, as DNA: TGCGCCAGCAGCCCCCAACCGGGGATTGACTATGGCTACACCTTC. Its protein is CASSPQPGIDYGYTF.

With regard to this clonotype: One end of the junction fails to match germline, which may point to a read error. The chain carries TRBV20-1 and TRBJ2-7, with TRBD2 matching over 10 bases. Germline lookup yields CDR1 DFQATT and CDR2 SNEGSKA (reference sequence). The CDR3 totals 15 residues. The CDR3 protein is CGASPSLAGESEQYF. The CDR3 coding sequence is TGCGGTGCTAGTCCTTCCCTAGCGGGAGAAAGCGAGCAGTACTTC.

V usage is TRBV5-1 and J usage is TRBJ2-7; perhaps TRBD2 as D (5 bases). The CDR3 spans 15 residues. Looked up from germline, CDR1 is SGHRS and CDR2 is YFSETQ. The germline V and J ends were trimmed by 2 bases and 7 bases, with 19 bases remaining between them. DNA of the CDR3: TGCGCCAGCAGCTTTTTTGGACCAACCTCGGGAGAGCAGTACGTC. Protein: CASSFFGPTSGEQYV.

Comment on this clonotype: The CDR3 does not end in the conserved phenylalanine or tryptophan, so this is likely a read error. The chain has TRBV15 and TRBJ2-3, with TRBD2 matching over 8 bases. This CDR3 is 16 amino acids long. Germline assignment: CDR1 LNHNV and CDR2 YYDKDF (reference sequence). The junction had 5 bases not matched to a gene; V was cut back by 1 base and J by 2 bases. Here the CDR3 reads CATSRGRGAYTDTQYS. The CDR3 nucleotides read TGTGCCACCAGCAGAGGGCGGGGGGCCTACACAGATACGCAGTATTCT.

This clonotype occurred a few times. The genes are TRBV10-2 and TRBJ2-7; tentative D call: TRBD1 (6 bases). The CDR3 consists of 11 residues. The V and J ends lost 8 bases and 9 bases respectively, with 14 bases between them. Germline-derived CDR1 and CDR2 are WSHSY and SAAADI. CDR3 sequence reads: CASHQGQGQYF. The CDR3 DNA reads TGCGCCAGCCATCAGGGGCAGGGGCAGTACTTC.

This clonotype has ten or more counts. The V gene is TRBV20-1, the J gene TRBJ2-7; TRBD1 matches at 7 bases. The V and J ends lost 4 bases and 2 bases, in that order; junction bases with no gene match: 8. This CDR3 has 14 residues. Germline values: CDR1 DFQATT, CDR2 SNEGSKA (reference sequence). This chain's CDR3 is CSATPGQKAYEQYF. The CDR3 region has the DNA TGCAGTGCTACCCCGGGACAGAAGGCCTACGAGCAGTACTTC.

This clonotype was recorded many times. The genes are TRBV19 and TRBJ2-7; D might be TRBD1 (6 bases). The CDR3 runs 13 residues. V gave up 3 bases and J gave up 3 bases, with 9 bases separating them. CDR1 is LNHDA, CDR2 SQIVND, per germline (reference sequence). The CDR3 protein is CASSIIQGYEQYF. As DNA, the CDR3 is TGTGCCAGTAGTATTATACAGGGCTACGAGCAGTACTTC.

This clonotype has just a few counts. This chain links TRBV5-1 with TRBJ1-6; D unresolved. V shed 5 bases and J shed 9 bases, with 12 bases lying between them. The CDR3 extends over 13 amino acids. Germline V gene sequence: CDR1 SGHRS, CDR2 YFSETQ. CDR3 amino acids: CASRSGFVSPLHF. Here the CDR3 DNA reads TGCGCCAGCAGGTCGGGGTTTGTTTCACCCCTCCACTTT.

This clonotype has just a few counts. The chain couples TRBV29-1 to TRBJ2-7, with a tentative D call TRBD2 (6 bases). Germline CDR1 is SQVTM and CDR2 is ANQGSEA. The ends were cut back, 3 bases at V and 2 bases at J, with 11 bases in the middle. The CDR3 loop spans 13 amino acids. Here the CDR3 DNA reads TGCAGCGTTGAGGGCGGGACCACCTACGAGCAGTACTTC. Its protein is CSVEGGTTYEQYF.

The J gene is TRBJ2-2, the V gene TRBV24-1; D is ambiguous. V gave up 6 bases and J gave up 4 bases, with 11 bases separating them. This CDR3 is 14 amino acids long. Germline V CDR1 and CDR2: KGHDR, SFDVKD. The CDR3 region has the DNA TGTGCCACCAGTCCTCCAGATTTCACCGGGGAGCTGTTTTTT. Translating it yields CATSPPDFTGELFF.